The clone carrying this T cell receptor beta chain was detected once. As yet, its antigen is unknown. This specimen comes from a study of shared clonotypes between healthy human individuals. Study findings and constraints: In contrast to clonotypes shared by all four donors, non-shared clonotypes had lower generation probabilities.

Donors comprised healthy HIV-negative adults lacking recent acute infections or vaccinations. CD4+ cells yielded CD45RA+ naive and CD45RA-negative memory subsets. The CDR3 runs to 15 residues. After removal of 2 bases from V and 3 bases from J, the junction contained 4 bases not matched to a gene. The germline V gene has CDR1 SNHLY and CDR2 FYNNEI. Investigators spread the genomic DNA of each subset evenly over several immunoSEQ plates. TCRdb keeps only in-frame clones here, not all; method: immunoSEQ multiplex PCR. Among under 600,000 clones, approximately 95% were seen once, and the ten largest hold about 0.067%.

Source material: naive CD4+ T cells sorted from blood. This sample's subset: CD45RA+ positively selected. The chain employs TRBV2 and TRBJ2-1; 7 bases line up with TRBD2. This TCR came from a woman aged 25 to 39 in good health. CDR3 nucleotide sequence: TGTGCCAGCAGTGAACAGCGGGACTACTACAATGAGCAGTTCTTC. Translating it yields CASSEQRDYYNEQFF.